What follows are 9 T cell receptor beta chains derived from one specimen sequenced in a study of T cells expressing NK-cell markers. TCRdb reprocessed the 5' RACE reads; each CDR3 protein has one entry and no DNA is given. In total, the table holds some 390,000 distinct CDR3 sequences. The sequencing sample was made of blood T cells: a sorted CD56 or NKG2C T cell subset, CD4+ or CD8+ T cells, or bulk PBMC T cells (not recorded which). These receptors were taken from a woman in her forties or fifties in good health.

The V call is TRBV4-1, the J call TRBJ1-2. CDR3 length equals 14 residues. Germline V gene data show CDR1 as MGHRA and CDR2 as YSYEKL. CDR3: CASSQPEIAGNYTF.

V usage is TRBV2 and J usage is TRBJ2-3; the D call from TCRdb, TRBD2, cannot be confirmed without DNA. CDR1 is SNHLY and CDR2 is FYNNEI in the germline V gene. The CDR3 runs to 14 residues. The CDR3 spells CASTLGLTQDTQYF.

The J gene is TRBJ1-2, the V gene TRBV24-1; there is no DNA to check the TCRdb D call of TRBD1. The germline V gene encodes CDR1 KGHDR and CDR2 SFDVKD. The length of the CDR3 is 13 residues. The CDR3 spells CATSDRGNYGYTF.

The chain combines TRBV5-1 with TRBJ1-1. In germline, CDR1 is SGHRS, CDR2 YFSETQ. The CDR3 spans 13 residues. The CDR3: CASSLGRISEAFF.

This chain links TRBV12-3 or TRBV12-4 with TRBJ2-2; TCRdb proposes TRBD1, but this gene call is untestable without DNA. This CDR3 spans 15 amino acids. The CDR3 region is CASKEGGAFTGELFF.

The genes are TRBV10-2 and TRBJ2-1; absent DNA, TCRdb's TRBD1 call cannot be checked. Germline-derived CDR1 and CDR2 are WSHSY and SAAADI. CDR3 length: 14 residues. The chain's CDR3 is CASARDPAYNEQFF.

V is TRBV2 and J is TRBJ2-1. The CDR3 has 12 amino acids. The germline gives CDR1 SNHLY, CDR2 FYNNEI. This CDR3 reads CASSGQGDEQFF.

V and J are TRBV10-3 and TRBJ2-5; TCRdb lists TRBD1, though no DNA is available to test this call. From germline, CDR1 is ENHRY and CDR2 SYGVKD. The CDR3 is 14 amino acids. The CDR3: CAISSGTGGETQYF.

The CDR3 sequence: CASSWGAGGITSTDTQYF. The chain combines TRBV6-2 or TRBV6-3 with TRBJ2-3; the D call of TRBD1 rests on TCRdb alone, since no DNA is present to check it. CDR1 and CDR2 from the germline V gene are MNHEY and SVGEGT. The length of the CDR3 is 18 residues.